This T cell receptor (beta chain) was captured in a study of cytomegalovirus exposure and HLA in healthy donors (dated by TCRdb to 2017 to 2019). In terms of the full investigation: An earlier analysis of fewer than 750 of the donors reported 276 Gb of sequence data and around 110 million unique TCR beta sequences obtained from roughly 180 million T cells. An early release covering more than 500 HLA-typed donors comprised approximately 290 gigabases of sequencing data and 85 million to 100 million unique TCR sequences. Of the roughly 400 genotyped donors, around 81% fell in the genetic ancestry cluster associated with self-reported Caucasian donors. The study was designed to test whether signatures of past pathogen exposure could be identified by cataloging public T cell receptors. Using immunosequencing, the study profiled T cell repertoires from around 670 subjects and related those repertoires to cytomegalovirus serostatus. Besides the first cohort of approximately 710 subjects, a separate validation cohort made up of over a hundred different subjects was used. High-throughput TCR immunosequencing, statistical association of individual TCRs with disease status, and machine learning were combined to predict cytomegalovirus infection status. A later analysis re-analyzed previously published TCR beta repertoires from approximately 670 donors and added high-resolution HLA genotyping to study TCR occurrence patterns. The later analysis used no new phenotypic data to find candidate immune exposures, relying instead on TCR beta sequences and their occurrence across donors. In an earlier analysis of 587 of the donors, high-throughput TCR beta sequencing was used to judge whether each TCR beta V gene segment behaved as functional or pseudogenic. Alongside the repertoire data, information on donor age, sex, ethnicity and CMV serostatus was compiled. Genome-wide SNP genotypes for about 55% of the 666 donors were used in a later genetic analysis, which treated that subset as a discovery cohort. Every repertoire in the discovery cohort had been generated on one and the same sequencing platform. Class I and class II HLA loci were covered by the typing at four-digit resolution. Typing coverage differed by locus: A, B, C, DRB1 and DQB1 were typed in roughly 620-630 donors, DQA1 in about 550, DPA1 in approximately 610, and DPB1 in 400 to 490. A handful of DR-DQ haplotypes were handled as single units for association and clustering because linkage in the cohort was strong. Across some 400 genotyped donors of the cohort, an average of about 250,000 unique TCR beta nucleotide sequences per donor were sequenced, and roughly 20% of those sequences were non-productive. Paper-wide results and their limitations: In a later analysis, TCR association rates were found to vary across HLA loci, with the most associated TCRs seen for DRB1 alleles and the fewest for HLA-C alleles. Assigning TCR associations to individual alleles was difficult when HLA alleles, especially DR and DQ, strongly co-occurred. According to a later analysis, most CMV-associated TCR beta chains appeared to be HLA-restricted, and the HLA associations seemed to be driven largely by CMV exposure. Some IMGT-functional V segments, including TRBV6-2 and TRBV6-3, could not be told apart with the 87-base-pair reads, so those segments were excluded. A few of the identified cytomegalovirus-associated TCR beta chains were confirmed in vitro to be specific for cytomegalovirus antigens. Compared with the approximately 670-donor mean, donors in an Asian-associated ancestry cluster had fewer N-insertions in productive TCRs, according to a later genetic analysis. A further reported finding was that TCR beta sequences accurately predicted the HLA-A and HLA-B alleles for most subjects in the first cohort. An earlier analysis of approximately 540 of the donors showed that most TCR beta V segments appeared in productive rearrangements either about 90% or about 30% of the time, which broadly matched IMGT annotations. Cytomegalovirus status was reported to be diagnosed by the classifier with high specificity and sensitivity in both the original and validation cohorts. In the study, about 150 TCR beta chains were listed as associated with cytomegalovirus. Roughly uniform sequencing depth across donors was assumed in presence/absence analyses, although this assumption may not hold. Because counts were too low, 15 to 20 rarely observed V segments, including chromosome 9 orphons, were excluded from the earlier analysis of 587 of the donors. Several of the top co-occurrence clusters appeared to be linked to parvovirus B19, influenza, CMV and Epstein-Barr virus, according to a later analysis. Because HLA typing was missing for some donors at each locus, association tests included only the typed subset. A group of highly shared sequence variants was considered likely to be a technical artifact of the sequencing pipeline. In this cohort, only TCR beta chains were sequenced, and detectable features were limited by the absence of alpha or paired-chain data. Immune exposure information for the cohort was limited to CMV serostatus. Across donors, most TCR sequences were observed very rarely, whereas some public TCRs were present in many individuals. The authors suggested that the approach could potentially be generalized to other disease states and immunological phenotypes. Linkage disequilibrium might explain the correlated functional status among segregating V segments, but an unknown experimental factor could not be ruled out. A later analysis associated 15,000 or so TCR beta sequences with specific HLA alleles at a false discovery rate of 0.05. In a later analysis, HLA-associated TCR beta chains showed more clonal expansion and lower generation probabilities than non-associated chains that were equally common. V-gene and J-gene trimming of TCR beta chains was associated with a missense DCLRE1C variant in a later genetic analysis, and the association was replicated in an independent cohort.

The cohort comprised 670 or so healthy bone marrow donors. Cohort members were all nominally healthy when sampled, although unrecorded immune exposures were likely present. The donor was CMV seronegative and was included in the group of about 350 seronegative cohort members. A peripheral blood sample was collected from each donor, and TCR beta sequencing was performed on peripheral blood mononuclear cells. The Qiagen DNeasy Blood Extraction Kit was used to extract genomic DNA from the blood cell samples. This clone was observed a single time. Its cognate antigen has yet to be identified. Base quality data are lacking; no much larger clone is found one base away. From a lookup of the germline V gene (reference sequence), CDR1 and CDR2 are MNHNY and SVGAGI. Its CDR3 holds 15 amino acids, cysteine through phenylalanine. Only the CDR3 part of the read is kept: 45 bases, read in frame from the first base. V lost 4 bases and J lost 4 bases; the stretch between them is 14 bases long.

The library was obtained by the immunoSEQ multiplex PCR assay. For the multiplex PCR, a mixture combining 60 forward primers for TCR Vbeta segments and 13 reverse primers for TCR Jbeta segments was used. The CDR3 region of rearranged TCR beta genes was amplified from genomic DNA with a multiplex PCR assay. The Illumina HiSeq System was used to sequence the amplified TCR beta libraries as 87-base-pair reads. Per the original workflow: A later analysis counted about 80 million unique TCR beta chains across the 650 to 800 repertoires, and approximately 11 million of these chains were shared by at least two donors. A nearest-neighbor algorithm error-corrected the raw reads and collapsed the reads into unique sequences, merging closely related sequences to remove PCR and sequencing errors. CDR3 sequences were aligned to IMGT reference sequences to assign V, D and J gene segments. For a sequence to be retained, a match of at least six nucleotides to both a V gene segment and a J gene segment was required. Rearrangements were called productive when the CDR3 lacked stop codons and stayed in frame with V and J; all others were non-productive. Following IMGT convention, CDR3 was defined as the stretch from the second conserved V-encoded cysteine up to the conserved J-encoded phenylalanine. The earlier analysis of about 590 of the donors excluded sequences that lacked an unambiguous match to a single V gene segment. In an earlier analysis of roughly 600 of the donors, a V segment was called functional when productive rearrangements were above 56.7%, and segregating when the standard deviation between donors exceeded 5%. To diagnose cytomegalovirus status from the catalog of TCR beta chain sequences, a statistical classification framework was built. In a later analysis, V and J genes were assigned by comparing TCR nucleotide sequences against IMGT/GENE-DB human TR gene sequences. Using the TCRdist pipeline, a later analysis assigned CDR3 sequences along with most-parsimonious VDJ recombination scenarios. In a later analysis, each TCR beta chain was defined by its CDR3 amino acid sequence together with its V-gene family, and reads without a unique V-gene family were excluded. A later analysis removed over 500 highly shared, low-generation-probability nucleotide sequences to deal with suspected cross-contamination and a sequencing artifact. In a later analysis, a clonal expansion index for each public chain was calculated from normalized within-repertoire ranks of inferred template counts. A later analysis computed generation probabilities with a VDJ recombination model fitted to out-of-frame rearrangements, and checked the results against IGoR. In a later analysis, TCR-TCR, TCR-HLA and TCR-CMV co-occurrence was scored with hypergeometric tests, and a repertoire-size bias correction was applied to TCR pairs. False discovery rates were estimated in a later analysis by permuting HLA or CMV assignments 20 times. In a later analysis, co-occurring TCRs were grouped with DBSCAN, and TCRdist sequence similarity was added when clustering was performed within HLA-allele-positive subsets. For co-occurrence clustering, repertoires with fewer than 30,000 or more than 120,000 public chains were excluded, along with roughly five repertoires with anomalous nucleotide sharing. TCRdb limited this immuneACCESS table to in-frame rearrangements with V and J called. A share of clones is missing; checked studies link under half to unresolved V genes, and the rest is unexplained. The V and J calls and clone size come from that table; D and trimming were worked out from the DNA. The sample profile shows fewer than 350,000 clones; about 87% of them were found once. The top ten hold about 2.5% of the sample.

Sequencing was carried out using PBMCs. This receptor was obtained from a woman between 18 and 29 years old in good health and CMV-seronegative. The sequence is built from TRBV6-6 and TRBJ1-3; a tentative D match to TRBD1 spans 5 bases. The nucleotide sequence is given as TGTGCCAGCAGTTCCCCGGACATGGTAGGAAACACCATATATTTT. This sequence encodes CASSSPDMVGNTIYF.